The 14 T cell receptor beta chains below all came from one sample that was sequenced in a study of T cell changes during pregnancy in multiple sclerosis. Here immunoSEQ multiplex PCR was the method, and the copy in TCRdb shows in-frame clones only, minus some. The repertoire holds about 100,000 clones, around 90% seen once, with around 1.2% in the top ten. The material sequenced was peripheral blood, taken in the second trimester of pregnancy. These receptors were obtained from a female donor with multiple sclerosis, enrolled in a pregnancy study.

The rearrangement joins TRBV5-8 to TRBJ2-7; the match to TRBD2 covers 7 bases. Per the germline V gene, CDR1 is SGHTS and CDR2 is YDEGEE. The junction had 13 bases not matched to a gene; V was cut back by 4 bases and J by 0 bases. There are 17 residues in the CDR3. The CDR3 protein is CASSIHLSGPSSYEQYF. For the CDR3, the DNA is TGTGCCAGCAGCATACATCTTAGCGGGCCGAGCTCCTACGAGCAGTACTTC.

V usage is TRBV19 and J usage is TRBJ2-7; 9 bases map to TRBD1. The CDR3 has 13 amino acids. J was trimmed by 2 bases and V by 5 bases; bases with no gene match: 1. Germline V gene lookup returns CDR1 LNHDA and CDR2 SQIVND (reference sequence). CDR3: CASSRDRAYEQYF. The DNA of the CDR3 is TGTGCCAGTAGTCGGGACAGGGCCTACGAGCAGTACTTC.

V gene TRBV19 combines with J gene TRBJ2-3; D might be TRBD2 (5 bases). The V gene lost 3 bases and the J gene lost 2 bases, with 9 bases spanning the gap. Germline CDR1 reads LNHDA; CDR2 reads SQIVND (reference sequence). The CDR3 spans 14 residues. This CDR3 is CASSIRGSTDTQYF. In DNA form, the CDR3 reads TGTGCCAGTAGTATTCGGGGATCCACAGATACGCAGTATTTT.

The genes are TRBV5-8 and TRBJ1-4, with 8 bases identical to TRBD1. The CDR3 extends over 15 amino acids. V dropped 4 bases and J dropped 7; count of bases not matched to a gene: 9. CDR1 is SGHTS and CDR2 is YDEGEE in the germline V gene. The CDR3 is CASSRPGGRGEKLFF. The CDR3 DNA sequence: TGTGCCAGCAGCCGCCCAGGGGGCCGTGGTGAAAAACTGTTTTTT.

This clone was seen a few times. The chain recombines TRBV5-1 with TRBJ1-6; TRBD1 aligns across 9 bases. The CDR3 has 17 residues. Germline CDR1 and CDR2: SGHRS and YFSETQ. Trimming removed 4 bases from V and 2 bases from J; junction bases left unmatched: 7. This CDR3 is CASSEGTGLPYNSPLHF. For the CDR3, the DNA is TGCGCCAGCAGCGAAGGGACAGGGCTACCCTATAATTCACCCCTCCACTTT.

The chain uses TRBV7-2 and TRBJ2-1; the match to TRBD2 covers 8 bases. Trimming took 1 base from V and 0 from J; bases not matched to a gene: 5. In germline, CDR1 is SGHTA, CDR2 FQGNSA. This CDR3 is built from 17 residues. DNA of the CDR3: TGTGCCAGCAGCTTAGGGTTAGCGGGGCCCTCCTACAATGAGCAGTTCTTC. Its translation is CASSLGLAGPSYNEQFF.

The V and J genes are TRBV6-5 and TRBJ1-1, with D tentatively TRBD1 (6 bases). V was pared by 0 bases and J by 4 bases, with 15 bases between. The CDR3 has 16 residues. The germline V gene encodes CDR1 MNHEY and CDR2 SVGAGI. The CDR3 reads CASSYSRGIQATEAFF. The DNA of the CDR3 is TGTGCCAGCAGTTACTCGAGGGGGATACAGGCCACTGAAGCTTTCTTT.

In its sample, this clone was seen once. The rearrangement links TRBV5-1 to TRBJ1-1, with TRBD1 identical over 7 bases. In germline, CDR1 is SGHRS, CDR2 YFSETQ. V gave up 4 bases and J gave up 4 bases; unmatched junction bases: 10. The CDR3 loop spans 15 amino acids. CDR3 in amino acids: CASSIYGQVSTEAFF. As DNA, the CDR3 is TGCGCCAGCAGCATATACGGACAGGTCAGCACTGAAGCTTTCTTT.

This chain connects TRBV6-5 to TRBJ1-2; D might be TRBD1 (6 bases). Germline loops: CDR1 MNHEY, CDR2 SVGAGI. There are 11 residues in the CDR3. Between the trimmed V and J ends, which lost 10 bases and 5 bases, there was a span of 11 bases. CDR3 nucleotides: TGTGCCAATCGGGGGGCTTATGGCTACACCTTC. Its protein product is CANRGAYGYTF.

The table lists this clone with a few counts. This chain uses TRBV5-5 with TRBJ2-4; D perhaps matches TRBD2 (5 bases). The CDR3 covers 15 residues. Per germline, CDR1 SGHKS and CDR2 YYEKEE (reference sequence). V was shortened by 4 bases and J by 5 bases, with 16 bases between the two germline ends. The CDR3 here is CASSLRQREENIQYF. The CDR3, as DNA: TGTGCCAGCAGCCTCCGTCAGAGGGAAGAAAACATTCAGTACTTC.

The V gene is TRBV5-3, the J gene TRBJ2-2, with 11 bases fitting TRBD1. TRBV5-3 has ORF status, its function being uncertain. V lost 2 bases, J lost 7 bases, and 7 bases stayed unmatched. The CDR3 runs to 16 residues. CDR3 in DNA: TGTGCCAGAAGCTTCGGGACAGGGGGTTTTGGCGGGGAGCTGTTTTTT. This translates into CARSFGTGGFGGELFF.

V gene TRBV7-9 combines with J gene TRBJ2-5; no clear D gene. The CDR3 runs 12 residues. Trimming took 3 bases from V and 2 from J, leaving 4 bases between them. Germline V CDR1 and CDR2: SEHNR, FQNEAQ (reference sequence). The CDR3 here is CASSFLQETQYF. CDR3 sequence (DNA): TGTGCCAGCAGCTTCTTACAAGAGACCCAGTACTTC.

The chain combines TRBV19 with TRBJ1-1; unclear D gene. Per germline, CDR1 LNHDA and CDR2 SQIVND (reference sequence). The V and J ends lost 4 bases and 2 bases respectively, with 11 bases between them. CDR3 length: 14 amino acids. The CDR3, as DNA: TGTGCCAGTAGTACGTCGACACCTAACACTGAAGCTTTCTTT. Amino acid sequence: CASSTSTPNTEAFF.

The chain links TRBV11-2 to TRBJ1-1, with 8 positions matching TRBD1. The CDR3 runs to 15 residues. CDR1 and CDR2 from the germline V gene are SGHAT and FQNNGV. Trimming took 5 bases from V and 4 from J; bases not matched to a gene: 9. The CDR3: CASSPSDRVPTEAFF. The CDR3 DNA sequence: TGTGCCAGCAGCCCATCGGACAGGGTCCCCACTGAAGCTTTCTTT.